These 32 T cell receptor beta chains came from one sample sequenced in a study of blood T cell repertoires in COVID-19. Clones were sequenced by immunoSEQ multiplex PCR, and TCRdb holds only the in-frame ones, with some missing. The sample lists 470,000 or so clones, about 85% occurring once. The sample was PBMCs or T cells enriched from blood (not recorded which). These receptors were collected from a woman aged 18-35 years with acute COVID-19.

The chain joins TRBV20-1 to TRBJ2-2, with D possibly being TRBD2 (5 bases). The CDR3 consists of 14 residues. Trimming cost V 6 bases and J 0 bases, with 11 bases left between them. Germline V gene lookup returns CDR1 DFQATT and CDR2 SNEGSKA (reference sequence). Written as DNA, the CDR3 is TGCAGTGCCAGTCTGGAGGCGAACACCGGGGAGCTGTTTTTT. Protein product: CSASLEANTGELFF.

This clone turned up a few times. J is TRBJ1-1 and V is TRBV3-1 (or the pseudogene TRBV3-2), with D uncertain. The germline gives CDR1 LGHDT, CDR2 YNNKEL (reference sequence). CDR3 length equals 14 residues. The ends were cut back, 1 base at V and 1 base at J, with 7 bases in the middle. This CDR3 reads CASSQVNGNTEAFF. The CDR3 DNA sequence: TGTGCCAGCAGCCAAGTAAACGGGAACACTGAAGCTTTCTTT.

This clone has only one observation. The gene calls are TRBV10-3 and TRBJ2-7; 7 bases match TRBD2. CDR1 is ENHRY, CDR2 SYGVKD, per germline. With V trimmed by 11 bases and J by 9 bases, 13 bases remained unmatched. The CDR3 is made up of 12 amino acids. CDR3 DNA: TGTGCCGGGGGAGGGACCGAAGATGTGCAGTACTTC. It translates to CAGGGTEDVQYF.

CDR3 nucleotides: TGTGCCACCAAAGGGACTAGCGAGACCGGGGAGCTGTTTTTT. This codes for CATKGTSETGELFF. The J gene is TRBJ2-2, the V gene TRBV6-5, with 10 nucleotides matching TRBD2. The V and J ends lost 10 bases and 5 bases, in that order; junction bases with no gene match: 7. CDR3 size: 14 residues. Germline V gene data show CDR1 as MNHEY and CDR2 as SVGAGI.

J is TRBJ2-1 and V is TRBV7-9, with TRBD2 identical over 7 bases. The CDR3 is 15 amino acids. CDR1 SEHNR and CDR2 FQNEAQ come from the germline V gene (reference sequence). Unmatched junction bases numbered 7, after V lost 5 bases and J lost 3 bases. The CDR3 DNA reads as TGTGCCAGCAGCCCGGGCGGGGGTCACTACAATGAGCAGTTCTTC. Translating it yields CASSPGGGHYNEQFF.

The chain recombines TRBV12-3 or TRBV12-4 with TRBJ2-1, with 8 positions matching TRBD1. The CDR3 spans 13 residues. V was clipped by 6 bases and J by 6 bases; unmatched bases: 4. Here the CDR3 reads CASSPTGGNEQFF. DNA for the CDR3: TGTGCCAGCAGCCCAACAGGGGGCAATGAGCAGTTCTTC.

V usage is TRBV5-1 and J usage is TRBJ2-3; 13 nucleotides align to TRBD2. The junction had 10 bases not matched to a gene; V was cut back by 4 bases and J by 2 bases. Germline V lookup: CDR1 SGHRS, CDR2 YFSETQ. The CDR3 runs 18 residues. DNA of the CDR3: TGCGCCAGCAGCCTCGTCCCGGGACTAGCGGGGCACACAGATACGCAGTATTTT. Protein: CASSLVPGLAGHTDTQYF.

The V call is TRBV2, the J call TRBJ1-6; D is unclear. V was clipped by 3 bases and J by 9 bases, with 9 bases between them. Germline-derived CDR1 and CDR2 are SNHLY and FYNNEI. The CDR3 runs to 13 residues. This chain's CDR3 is CASSEEVRSPLHF. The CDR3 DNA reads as TGTGCCAGCAGTGAGGAGGTTCGTTCACCCCTCCACTTT. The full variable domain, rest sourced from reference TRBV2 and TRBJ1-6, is EPEVTQTPSHQVTQMGQEVILRCVPISNHLYFYWYRQILGQKVEFLVSFYNNEISEKSEIFDDQFSVERPDGSNFTLKIRSTKLEDSAMYFCASSEEVRSPLHFGNGTRLTVT.

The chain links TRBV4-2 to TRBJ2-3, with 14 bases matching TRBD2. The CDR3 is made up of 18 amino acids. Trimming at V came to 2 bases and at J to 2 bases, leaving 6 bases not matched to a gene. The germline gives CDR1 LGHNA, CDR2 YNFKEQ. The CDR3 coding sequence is TGTGCCAGCAGCCAAAGACTAGCGGGGGGGCGAGACACAGATACGCAGTATTTT. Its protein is CASSQRLAGGRDTDTQYF.

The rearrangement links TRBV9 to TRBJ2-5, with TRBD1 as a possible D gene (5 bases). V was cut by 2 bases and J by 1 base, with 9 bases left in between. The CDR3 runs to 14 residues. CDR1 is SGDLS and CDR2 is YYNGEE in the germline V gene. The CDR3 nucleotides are TGTGCCAGCAGCGTGAGACAGAGCCAAGAGACCCAGTACTTC. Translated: CASSVRQSQETQYF.

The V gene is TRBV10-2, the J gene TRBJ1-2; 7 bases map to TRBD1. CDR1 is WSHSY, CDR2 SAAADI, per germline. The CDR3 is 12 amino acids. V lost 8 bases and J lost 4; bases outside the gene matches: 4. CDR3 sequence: CASSTGTYGYTF. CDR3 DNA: TGCGCCAGCTCGACAGGGACCTATGGCTACACCTTC.

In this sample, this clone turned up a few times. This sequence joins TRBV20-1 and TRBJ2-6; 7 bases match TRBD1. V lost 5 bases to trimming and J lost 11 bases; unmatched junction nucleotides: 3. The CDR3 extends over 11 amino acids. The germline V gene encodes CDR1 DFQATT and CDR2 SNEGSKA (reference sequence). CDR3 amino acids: CSAYDRDVLTF. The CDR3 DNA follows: TGCAGTGCTTATGACAGGGACGTCCTGACTTTC.

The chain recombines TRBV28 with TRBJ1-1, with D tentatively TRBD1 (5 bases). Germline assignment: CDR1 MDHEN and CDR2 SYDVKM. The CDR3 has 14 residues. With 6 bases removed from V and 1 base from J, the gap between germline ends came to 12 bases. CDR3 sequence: CASSRPGGNTEAFF. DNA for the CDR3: TGTGCCAGCAGCCGGCCGGGGGGGAACACTGAAGCTTTCTTT.

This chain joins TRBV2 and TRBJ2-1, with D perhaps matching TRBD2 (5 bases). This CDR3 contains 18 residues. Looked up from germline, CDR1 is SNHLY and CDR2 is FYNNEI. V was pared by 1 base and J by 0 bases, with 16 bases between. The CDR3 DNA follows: TGTGCCAGCAGTGAAGACGTGTGGACTGCTAGCTCCTACAATGAGCAGTTCTTC. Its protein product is CASSEDVWTASSYNEQFF. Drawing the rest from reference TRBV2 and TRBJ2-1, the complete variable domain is EPEVTQTPSHQVTQMGQEVILRCVPISNHLYFYWYRQILGQKVEFLVSFYNNEISEKSEIFDDQFSVERPDGSNFTLKIRSTKLEDSAMYFCASSEDVWTASSYNEQFFGPGTRLTVL.

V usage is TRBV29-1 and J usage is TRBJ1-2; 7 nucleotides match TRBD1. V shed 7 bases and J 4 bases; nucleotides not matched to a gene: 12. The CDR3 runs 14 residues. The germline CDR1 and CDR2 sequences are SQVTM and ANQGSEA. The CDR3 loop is CSAQGEGAGYGYTF. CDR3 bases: TGCAGCGCCCAGGGAGAGGGGGCGGGCTATGGCTACACCTTC.

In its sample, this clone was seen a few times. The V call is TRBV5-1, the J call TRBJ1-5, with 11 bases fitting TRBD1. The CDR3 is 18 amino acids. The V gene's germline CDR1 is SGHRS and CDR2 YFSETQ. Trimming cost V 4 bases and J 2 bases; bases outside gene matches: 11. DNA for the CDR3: TGCGCCAGCAGCCTACTTGGGACAGGGGGAGATGGCAATCAGCCCCAGCATTTT. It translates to CASSLLGTGGDGNQPQHF.

In DNA form, the CDR3 reads TGTGCCAGCAGCGGACTAGCGGGATTTGAGCAGTTCTTC. Protein: CASSGLAGFEQFF. This sequence joins TRBV27 and TRBJ2-1; 12 bases agree with TRBD2. CDR3 length equals 13 residues. V lost 6 bases to trimming and J lost 9 bases; unmatched junction nucleotides: 3. Germline CDR1 is MNHEY and CDR2 is SMNVEV (reference sequence).

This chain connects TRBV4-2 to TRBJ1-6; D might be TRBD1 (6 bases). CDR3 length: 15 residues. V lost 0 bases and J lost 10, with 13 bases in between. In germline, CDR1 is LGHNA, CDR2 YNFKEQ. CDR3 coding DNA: TGTGCCAGCAGCCAAGATGGGCAGGGGCCATCACCCCTCCACTTT. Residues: CASSQDGQGPSPLHF.

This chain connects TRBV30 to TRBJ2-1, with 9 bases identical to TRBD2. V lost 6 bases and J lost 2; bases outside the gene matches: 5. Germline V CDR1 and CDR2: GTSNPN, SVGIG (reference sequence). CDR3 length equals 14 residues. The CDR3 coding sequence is TGTGCCTGTTCGACTAGCGGTACCTACAATGAGCAGTTCTTC. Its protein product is CACSTSGTYNEQFF.

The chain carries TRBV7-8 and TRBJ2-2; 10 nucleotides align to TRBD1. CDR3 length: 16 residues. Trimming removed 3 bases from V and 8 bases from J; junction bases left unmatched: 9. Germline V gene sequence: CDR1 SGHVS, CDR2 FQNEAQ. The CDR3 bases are TGTGCCAGCAGCTTTTCCGGGACAGGGGATAGTGGGGAGCTGTTTTTT. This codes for CASSFSGTGDSGELFF.

CDR3 sequence reads: CAWSKPTGGSTEAFF. DNA for the CDR3: TGTGCCTGGAGTAAACCCACAGGGGGATCCACTGAAGCTTTCTTT. This chain uses TRBV30 with TRBJ1-1; 8 positions agree with TRBD1. J gave up 4 bases and V 2 bases, and 9 bases lay outside the gene matches. The CDR3 is 15 residues long. CDR1 is GTSNPN and CDR2 is SVGIG in the germline V gene (reference sequence).

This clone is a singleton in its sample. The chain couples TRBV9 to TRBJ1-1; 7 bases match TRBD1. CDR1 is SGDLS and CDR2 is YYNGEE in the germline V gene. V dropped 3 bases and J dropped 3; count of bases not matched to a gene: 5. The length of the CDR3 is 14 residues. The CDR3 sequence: CASSEGGRDTEAFF. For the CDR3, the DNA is TGTGCCAGCAGCGAAGGGGGCAGGGACACTGAAGCTTTCTTT.

This CDR3 is CASRLINPGGDGYEQYF. In nucleotides, the CDR3 is TGTGCAAGTCGCCTTATTAACCCTGGAGGGGACGGCTACGAGCAGTACTTC. This chain joins TRBV12-2 and TRBJ2-7; TRBD2 is the table's D call, not checked against the DNA. TRBV12-2 is a pseudogene segment. This CDR3 spans 17 amino acids.

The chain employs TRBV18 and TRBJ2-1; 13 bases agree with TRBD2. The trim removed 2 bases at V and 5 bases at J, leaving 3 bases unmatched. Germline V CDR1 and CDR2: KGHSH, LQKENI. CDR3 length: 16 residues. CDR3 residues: CASSPGTSGNNNEQFF. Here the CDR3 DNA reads TGTGCCAGCTCACCAGGGACTAGCGGGAACAACAATGAGCAGTTCTTC.

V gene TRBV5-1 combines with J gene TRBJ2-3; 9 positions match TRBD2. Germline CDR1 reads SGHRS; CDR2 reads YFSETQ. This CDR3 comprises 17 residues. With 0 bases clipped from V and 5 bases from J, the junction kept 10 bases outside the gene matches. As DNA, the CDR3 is TGCGCCAGCAGCTTGGCTAGCGGGGCCTTCGGGGGAGATACGCAGTATTTT. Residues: CASSLASGAFGGDTQYF.

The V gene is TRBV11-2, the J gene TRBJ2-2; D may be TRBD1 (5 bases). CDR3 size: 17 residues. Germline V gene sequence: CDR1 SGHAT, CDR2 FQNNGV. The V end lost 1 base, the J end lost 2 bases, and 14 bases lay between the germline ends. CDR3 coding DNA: TGTGCCAGCAGCTTAGCTACAGGACCCCATAACACCGGGGAGCTGTTTTTT. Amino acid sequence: CASSLATGPHNTGELFF.

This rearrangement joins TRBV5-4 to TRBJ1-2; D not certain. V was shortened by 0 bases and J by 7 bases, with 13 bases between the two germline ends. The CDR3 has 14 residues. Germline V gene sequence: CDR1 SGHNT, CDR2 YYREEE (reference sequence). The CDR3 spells CASSLGGGGGGYTF. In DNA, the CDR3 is TGTGCCAGCAGCTTGGGGGGAGGAGGAGGTGGCTACACCTTC.

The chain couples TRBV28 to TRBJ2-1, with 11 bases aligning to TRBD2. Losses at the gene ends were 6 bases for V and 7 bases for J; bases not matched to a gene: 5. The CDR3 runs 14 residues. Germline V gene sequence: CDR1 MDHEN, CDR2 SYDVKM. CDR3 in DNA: TGTGCCAGCAGCTTAGCGGGAGGGGTTAATGAGCAGTTCTTC. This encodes CASSLAGGVNEQFF.

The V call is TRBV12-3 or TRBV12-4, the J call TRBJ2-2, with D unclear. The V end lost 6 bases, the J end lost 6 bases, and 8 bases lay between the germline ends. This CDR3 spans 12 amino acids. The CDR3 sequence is CASRSIAGELFF. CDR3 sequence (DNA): TGTGCCAGCAGGAGCATAGCCGGGGAGCTGTTTTTT.

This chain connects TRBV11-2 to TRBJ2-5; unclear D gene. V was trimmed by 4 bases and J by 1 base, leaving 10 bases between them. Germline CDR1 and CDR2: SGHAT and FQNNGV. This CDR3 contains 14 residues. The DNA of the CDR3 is TGTGCCAGCAGCTCGTACACTACCCAAGAGACCCAGTACTTC. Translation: CASSSYTTQETQYF.

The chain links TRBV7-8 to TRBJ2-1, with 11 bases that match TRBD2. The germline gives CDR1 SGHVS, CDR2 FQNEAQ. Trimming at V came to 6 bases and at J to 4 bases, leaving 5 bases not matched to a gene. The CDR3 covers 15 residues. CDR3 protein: CASRRGLADYNEQFF. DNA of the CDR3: TGTGCCAGCAGACGGGGACTAGCGGATTACAATGAGCAGTTCTTC.

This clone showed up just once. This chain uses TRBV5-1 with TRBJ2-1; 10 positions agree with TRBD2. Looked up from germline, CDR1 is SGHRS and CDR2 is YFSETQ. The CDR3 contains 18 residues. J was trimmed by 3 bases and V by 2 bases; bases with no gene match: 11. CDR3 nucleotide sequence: TGCGCCAGCAGCTTAAGTCTAGCGGGGGCCCTCTTCTACAATGAGCAGTTCTTC. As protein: CASSLSLAGALFYNEQFF. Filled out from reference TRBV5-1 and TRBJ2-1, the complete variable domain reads KAGVTQTPRYLIKTRGQQVTLSCSPISGHRSVSWYQQTPGQGLQFLFEYFSETQRNKGNFPGRFSGRQFSNSRSEMNVSTLELGDSALYLCASSLSLAGALFYNEQFFGPGTRLTVL.